The clone carrying this TCR beta chain was counted many times. Its antigen remains unidentified. The read stops 3 residues short of the end of the CDR3; the missing end is completed from the germline J gene. The entry originates in a study of T cell clonality in common variable immunodeficiency. The assay was immunoSEQ multiplex PCR, and TCRdb's table has in-frame clones only and misses some. Recorded here are about 42,000 clones, none singletons. This CDR3 has 13 amino acids. V was trimmed by 4 bases and J by 0 bases, leaving 6 bases between them. Germline V CDR1 and CDR2: SGHTA, FQGNSA. Findings and limits, study-wide: Common variable immunodeficiency TCR beta sequences reportedly had fewer deletions and N-nucleotide insertions.

Caucasian heritage predominated among both patients and controls. The sequencing sample was made of peripheral blood mononuclear cells. The chain joins TRBV7-2 to TRBJ2-5; D remains unclear. This receptor was taken from a person aged 18-70 years in good health. The CDR3 DNA, read in part, is TGTGCCAGCAGCTCCTCGTACCAAGAGACC. It encodes CASSSSYQET. The complete CDR3 reads CASSSSYQETQYF. The full variable domain, rest sourced from reference TRBV7-2 and TRBJ2-5, is GAGVSQSPSNKVTEKGKDVELRCDPISGHTALYWYRQSLGQGLEFLIYFQGNSAPDKSGLPSDRFSAERTGGSVSTLTIQRTQQEDSAVYLCASSSSYQETQYFGPGTRLLVL.